This paragraph covers one T cell receptor beta chain sequence. Authors' data handling: Amplified reference gene primers provided the basis for estimating nucleated cell counts. The assay was immunoSEQ multiplex PCR, and TCRdb's table has in-frame clones only and misses some. That table is the source of V, J and clone size, and D and trimming were worked out from the DNA. The table lists some 100,000 clones, 88% of them singletons, with about 4.6% in the top ten. This record belongs to a study of blood T cell repertoires in COVID-19. Study as a whole: The origin of the acute and convalescent COVID-19 samples was the United States, Italy and Spain. T cells, B-cell-depleted T cells, or PBMCs provided the cDNA or gDNA that served as material.

J was trimmed by 4 bases and V by 7 bases; bases with no gene match: 7. The germline V gene has CDR1 GTSNPN and CDR2 SVGIG (reference sequence). This CDR3 is 12 amino acids long. The chain recombines TRBV30 with TRBJ2-7; 7 nucleotides agree with TRBD2. Sequenced input: peripheral blood. This TCR derives from a human donor in a cohort sampled during active COVID-19. For the CDR3, the DNA is TGTGCCTTGGGACTATCCCCGTACGAGCAGTACTTC. Translated, it gives CALGLSPYEQYF.